This TCR beta chain was observed in a study of blood T cell repertoires in COVID-19. Across the study: Both acute and convalescent COVID-19 samples were obtained from the United States, Italy and Spain. Sources were T cells, B-cell-depleted T cells, or PBMCs; the material itself was cDNA or gDNA.

This clone was recorded once. This CDR3 is 17 amino acids long. Trimming removed 1 base from V and 2 bases from J; junction bases left unmatched: 7. The V gene's germline CDR1 is SGHVS and CDR2 FQNEAQ. As handled by the study authors: Amplifying reference gene primers gave estimates of nucleated cell counts. Sequencing used immunoSEQ multiplex PCR; TCRdb keeps in-frame clones, though not all of them. V, J and clone size are those of that table, while D and trimming were read from the DNA. The sample records hundreds of thousands of clones, around 88% being singletons. The clonotype comes from a young woman who had recovered from COVID-19. Sequences were obtained from peripheral blood. V is TRBV7-8 and J is TRBJ2-3; 9 bases map to TRBD2. Written as DNA, the CDR3 is TGTGCCAGCAGCTTAGTCACGCTAGCGGGAAACACAGATACGCAGTATTTT. Translating it yields CASSLVTLAGNTDTQYF. The full variable domain, its missing parts supplied by reference TRBV7-8 and TRBJ2-3, is GAGVSQSPRYKVAKRGQDVALRCDPISGHVSLFWYQQALGQGPEFLTYFQNEAQLDKSGLPSDRFFAERPEGSVSTLKIQRTQQEDSAVYLCASSLVTLAGNTDTQYFGPGTRLTVL.